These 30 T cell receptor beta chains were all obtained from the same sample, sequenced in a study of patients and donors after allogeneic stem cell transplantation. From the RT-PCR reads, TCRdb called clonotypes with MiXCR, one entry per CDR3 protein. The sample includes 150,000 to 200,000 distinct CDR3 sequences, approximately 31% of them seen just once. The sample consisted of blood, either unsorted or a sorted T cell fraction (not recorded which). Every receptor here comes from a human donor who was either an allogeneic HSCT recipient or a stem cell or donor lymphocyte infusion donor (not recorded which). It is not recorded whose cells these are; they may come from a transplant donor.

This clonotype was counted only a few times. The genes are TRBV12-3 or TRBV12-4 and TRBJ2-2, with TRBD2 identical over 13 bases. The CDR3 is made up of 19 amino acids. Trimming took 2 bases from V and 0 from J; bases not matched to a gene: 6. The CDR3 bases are TGTGCCAGCAGTTTAATCGGACTAGCGGGAGTGGCGAACACCGGGGAGCTGTTTTTT. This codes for CASSLIGLAGVANTGELFF.

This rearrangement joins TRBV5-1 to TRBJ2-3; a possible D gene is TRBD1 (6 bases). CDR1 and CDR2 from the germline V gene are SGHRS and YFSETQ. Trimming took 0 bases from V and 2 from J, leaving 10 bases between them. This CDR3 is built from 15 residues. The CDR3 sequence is CASSLGTVSTDTQYF. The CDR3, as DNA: TGCGCCAGCAGCTTGGGGACAGTTTCCACAGATACGCAGTATTTT.

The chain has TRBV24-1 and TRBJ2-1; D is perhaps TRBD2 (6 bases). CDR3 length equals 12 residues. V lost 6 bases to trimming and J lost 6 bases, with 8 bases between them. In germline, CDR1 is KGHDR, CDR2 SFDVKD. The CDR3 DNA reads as TGTGCCACCAGTCCGGGAGCCAATGAGCAGTTCTTC. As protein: CATSPGANEQFF.

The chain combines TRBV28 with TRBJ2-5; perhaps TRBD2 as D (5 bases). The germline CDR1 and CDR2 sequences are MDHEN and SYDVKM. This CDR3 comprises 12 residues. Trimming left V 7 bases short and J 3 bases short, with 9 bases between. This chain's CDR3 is CASNRDEETQYF. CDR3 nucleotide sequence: TGTGCCAGCAACCGGGATGAAGAGACCCAGTACTTC.

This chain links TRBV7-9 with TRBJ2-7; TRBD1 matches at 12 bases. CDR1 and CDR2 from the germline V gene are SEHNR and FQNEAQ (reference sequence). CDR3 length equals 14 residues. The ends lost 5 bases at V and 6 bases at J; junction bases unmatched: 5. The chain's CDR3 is CASSLRDRGREQYF. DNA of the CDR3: TGTGCCAGCAGCCTCCGGGACAGGGGGCGCGAGCAGTACTTC.

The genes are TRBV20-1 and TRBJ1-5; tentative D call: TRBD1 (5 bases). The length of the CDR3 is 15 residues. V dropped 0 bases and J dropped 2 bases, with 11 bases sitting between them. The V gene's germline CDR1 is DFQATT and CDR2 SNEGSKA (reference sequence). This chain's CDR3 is CSARETGFGNQPQHF. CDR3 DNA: TGCAGTGCTAGAGAAACAGGATTTGGCAATCAGCCCCAGCATTTT.

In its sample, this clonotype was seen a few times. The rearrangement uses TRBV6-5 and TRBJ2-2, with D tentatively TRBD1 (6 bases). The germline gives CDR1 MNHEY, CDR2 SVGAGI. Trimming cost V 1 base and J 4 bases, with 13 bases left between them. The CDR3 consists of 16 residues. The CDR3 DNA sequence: TGTGCCAGCAGTTACTTGACAGGACCCCTCACCGGGGAGCTGTTTTTT. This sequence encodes CASSYLTGPLTGELFF.

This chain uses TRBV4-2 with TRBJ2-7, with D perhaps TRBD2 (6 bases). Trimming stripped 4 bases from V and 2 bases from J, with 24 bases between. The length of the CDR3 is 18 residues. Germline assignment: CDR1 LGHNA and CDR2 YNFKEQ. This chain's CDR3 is CASSPSSGAKIKAYEQYF. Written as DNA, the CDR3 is TGTGCCAGCAGCCCTTCTTCGGGAGCCAAAATAAAGGCCTACGAGCAGTACTTC.

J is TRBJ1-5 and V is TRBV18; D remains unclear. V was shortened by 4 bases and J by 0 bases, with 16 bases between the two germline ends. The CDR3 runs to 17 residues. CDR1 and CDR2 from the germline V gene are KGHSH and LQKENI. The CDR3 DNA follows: TGTGCCAGCTCACATTACCCGGCAACTTATAGCAATCAGCCCCAGCATTTT. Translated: CASSHYPATYSNQPQHF.

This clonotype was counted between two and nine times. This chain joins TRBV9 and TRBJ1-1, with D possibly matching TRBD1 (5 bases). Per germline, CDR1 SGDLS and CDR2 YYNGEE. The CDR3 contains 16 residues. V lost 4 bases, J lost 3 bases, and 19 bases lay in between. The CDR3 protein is CASSSGIRARDTEAFF. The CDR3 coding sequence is TGTGCCAGCAGCTCCGGTATCAGGGCGCGAGACACTGAAGCTTTCTTT. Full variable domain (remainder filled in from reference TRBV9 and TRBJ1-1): DSGVTQTPKHLITATGQRVTLRCSPRSGDLSVYWYQQSLDQGLQFLIQYYNGEERAKGNILERFSAQQFPDLHSELNLSSLELGDSALYFCASSSGIRARDTEAFFGQGTRLTVV.

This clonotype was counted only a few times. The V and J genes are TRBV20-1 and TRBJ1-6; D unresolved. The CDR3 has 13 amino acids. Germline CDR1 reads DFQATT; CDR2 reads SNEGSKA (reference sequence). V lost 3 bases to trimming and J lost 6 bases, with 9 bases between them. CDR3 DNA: TGCAGTGCTAGGCCATGGGTTAATTCACCCCTCCACTTT. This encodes CSARPWVNSPLHF.

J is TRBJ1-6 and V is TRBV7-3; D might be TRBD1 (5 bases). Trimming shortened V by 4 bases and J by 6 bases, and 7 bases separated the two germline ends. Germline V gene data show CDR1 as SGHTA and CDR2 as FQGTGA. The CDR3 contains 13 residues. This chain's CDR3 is CASSSGPNSPLHF. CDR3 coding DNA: TGTGCCAGCAGCTCGGGACCTAATTCACCCCTCCACTTT.

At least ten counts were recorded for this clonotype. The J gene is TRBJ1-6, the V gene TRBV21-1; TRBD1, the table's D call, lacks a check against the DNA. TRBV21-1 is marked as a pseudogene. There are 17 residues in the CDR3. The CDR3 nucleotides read TGTGCCAGCAGCAAAGAAGGGAGAGGGACCTATAATTCACCCCTCCACTTT. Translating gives CASSKEGRGTYNSPLHF.

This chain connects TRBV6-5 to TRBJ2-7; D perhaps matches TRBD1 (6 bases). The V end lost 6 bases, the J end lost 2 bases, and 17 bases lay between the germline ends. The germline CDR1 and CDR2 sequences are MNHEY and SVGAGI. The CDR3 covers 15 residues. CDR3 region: CASRGEWGPTYEQYF. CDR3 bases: TGTGCCAGCAGGGGGGAGTGGGGGCCAACCTACGAGCAGTACTTC.

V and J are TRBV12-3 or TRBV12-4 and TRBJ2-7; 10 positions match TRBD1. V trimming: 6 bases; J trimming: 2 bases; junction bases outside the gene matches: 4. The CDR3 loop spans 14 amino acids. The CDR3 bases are TGTGCCAGCAGCTCCGGGACAGGGGCCTACGAGCAGTACTTC. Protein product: CASSSGTGAYEQYF.

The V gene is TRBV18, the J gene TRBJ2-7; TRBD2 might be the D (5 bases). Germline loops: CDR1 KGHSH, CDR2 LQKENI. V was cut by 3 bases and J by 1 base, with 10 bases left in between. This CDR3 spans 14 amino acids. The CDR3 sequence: CASSPGDGSYEQYF. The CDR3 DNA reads TGTGCCAGCTCACCGGGAGACGGATCCTACGAGCAGTACTTC.

The CDR3 DNA follows: TGTGCCATCAGTGACCCACTAAGGACCCTCTCCTACGAGCAGTACTTC. This encodes CAISDPLRTLSYEQYF. V and J are TRBV10-3 and TRBJ2-7; D is uncertain. Germline V gene sequence: CDR1 ENHRY, CDR2 SYGVKD. This CDR3 is built from 16 residues. The germline V and J ends were trimmed by 3 bases and 0 bases, with 15 bases remaining between them.

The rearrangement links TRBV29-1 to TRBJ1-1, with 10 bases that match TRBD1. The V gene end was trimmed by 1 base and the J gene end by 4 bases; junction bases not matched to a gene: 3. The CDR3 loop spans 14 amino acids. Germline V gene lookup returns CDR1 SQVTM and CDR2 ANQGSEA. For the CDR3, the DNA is TGCAGCGTTGAAGGTAGGACAGGGGGCACTGAAGCTTTCTTT. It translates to CSVEGRTGGTEAFF.

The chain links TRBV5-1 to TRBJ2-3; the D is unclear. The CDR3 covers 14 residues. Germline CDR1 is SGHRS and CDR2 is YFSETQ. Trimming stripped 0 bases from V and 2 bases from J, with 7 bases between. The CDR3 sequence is CASSLASITDTQYF. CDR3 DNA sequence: TGCGCCAGCAGCTTGGCCAGTATCACAGATACGCAGTATTTT. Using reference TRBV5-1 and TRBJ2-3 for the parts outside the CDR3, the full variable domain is KAGVTQTPRYLIKTRGQQVTLSCSPISGHRSVSWYQQTPGQGLQFLFEYFSETQRNKGNFPGRFSGRQFSNSRSEMNVSTLELGDSALYLCASSLASITDTQYFGPGTRLTVL.

The CDR3 DNA is TGTGCCAGCAGTGAAAAGTATGAACAGGAGGGAAGCACTGAAGCTTTCTTT. The encoded protein is CASSEKYEQEGSTEAFF. The rearrangement links TRBV6-1 to TRBJ1-1, with a possible D match to TRBD1 (5 bases). Per the germline V gene, CDR1 is MNHNS and CDR2 is SASEGT. CDR3 length: 17 amino acids. Trimming pared 2 bases from V and 4 bases from J, leaving 20 bases between.

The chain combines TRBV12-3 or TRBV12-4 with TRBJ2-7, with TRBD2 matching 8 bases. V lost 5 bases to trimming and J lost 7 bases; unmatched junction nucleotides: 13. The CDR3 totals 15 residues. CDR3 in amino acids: CASSPRPASGSEQYF. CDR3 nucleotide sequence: TGTGCCAGCAGTCCCCGCCCGGCTAGCGGGTCTGAGCAGTACTTC.

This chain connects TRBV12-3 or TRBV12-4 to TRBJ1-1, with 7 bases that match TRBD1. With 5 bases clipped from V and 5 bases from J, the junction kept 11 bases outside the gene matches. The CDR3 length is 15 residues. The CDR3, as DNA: TGTGCCAGCAGTACTCGTGCACAGGGGTTTACTGAAGCTTTCTTT. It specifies CASSTRAQGFTEAFF.

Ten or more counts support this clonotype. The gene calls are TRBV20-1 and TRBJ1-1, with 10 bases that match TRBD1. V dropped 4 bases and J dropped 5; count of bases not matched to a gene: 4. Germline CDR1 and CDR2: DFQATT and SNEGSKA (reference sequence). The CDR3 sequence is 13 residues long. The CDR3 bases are TGCAGTGCTACGCGGACAGGGGGGACTGAAGCTTTCTTT. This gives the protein CSATRTGGTEAFF.

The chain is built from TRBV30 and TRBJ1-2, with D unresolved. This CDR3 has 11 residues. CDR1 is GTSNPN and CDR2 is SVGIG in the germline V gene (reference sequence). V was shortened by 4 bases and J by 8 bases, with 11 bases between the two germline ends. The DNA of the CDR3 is TGTGCCTGGACAAGGTCTCAGGGCTACACCTTC. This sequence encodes CAWTRSQGYTF.

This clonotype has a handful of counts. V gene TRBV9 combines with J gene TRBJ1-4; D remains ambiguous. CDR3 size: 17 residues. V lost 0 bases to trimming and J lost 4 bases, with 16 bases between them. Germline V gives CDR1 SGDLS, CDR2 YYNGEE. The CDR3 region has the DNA TGTGCCAGCAGCGTAGCCTCCGGCGGGCCTTTTAATGAAAAACTGTTTTTT. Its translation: CASSVASGGPFNEKLFF.

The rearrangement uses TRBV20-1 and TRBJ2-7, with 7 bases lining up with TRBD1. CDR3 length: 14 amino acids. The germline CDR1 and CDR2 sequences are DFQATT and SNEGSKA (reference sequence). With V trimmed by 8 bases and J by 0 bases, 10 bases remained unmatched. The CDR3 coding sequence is TGCAGTCTCGAGGGGACAGAGAGCTCCTACGAGCAGTACTTC. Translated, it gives CSLEGTESSYEQYF.

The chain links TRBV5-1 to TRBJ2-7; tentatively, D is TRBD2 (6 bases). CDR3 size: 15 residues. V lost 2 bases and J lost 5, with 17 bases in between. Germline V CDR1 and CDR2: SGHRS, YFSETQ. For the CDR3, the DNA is TGCGCCAGCAGCTTAGAATACGGGAGTGAGGACGAGCAGTACTTC. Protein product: CASSLEYGSEDEQYF. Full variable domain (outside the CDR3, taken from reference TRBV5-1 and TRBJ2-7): KAGVTQTPRYLIKTRGQQVTLSCSPISGHRSVSWYQQTPGQGLQFLFEYFSETQRNKGNFPGRFSGRQFSNSRSEMNVSTLELGDSALYLCASSLEYGSEDEQYFGPGTRLTVT.

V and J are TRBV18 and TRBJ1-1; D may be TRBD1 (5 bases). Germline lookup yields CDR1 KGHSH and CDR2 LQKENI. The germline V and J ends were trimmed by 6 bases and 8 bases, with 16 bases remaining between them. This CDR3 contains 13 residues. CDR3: CASSSAGFREAFF. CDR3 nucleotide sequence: TGTGCCAGCTCTTCTGCAGGGTTCAGGGAAGCTTTCTTT.

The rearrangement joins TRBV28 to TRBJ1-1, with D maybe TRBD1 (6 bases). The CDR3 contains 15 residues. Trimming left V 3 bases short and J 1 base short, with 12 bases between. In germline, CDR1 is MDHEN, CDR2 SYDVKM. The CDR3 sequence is CASSFMDRPNTEAFF. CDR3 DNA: TGTGCCAGCAGTTTTATGGACAGACCGAACACTGAAGCTTTCTTT.

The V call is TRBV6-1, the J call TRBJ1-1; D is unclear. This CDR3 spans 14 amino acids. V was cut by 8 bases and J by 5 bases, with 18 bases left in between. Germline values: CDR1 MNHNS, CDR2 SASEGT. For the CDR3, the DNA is TGTGCCAGCCCGAAGGTAAAGGGTGGTACTGAAGCTTTCTTT. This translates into CASPKVKGGTEAFF.